These T cell receptor beta chains were read from a single sample in a study of cytomegalovirus exposure and HLA in healthy donors. The repertoire was sequenced with immunoSEQ multiplex PCR; TCRdb's copy has only in-frame clones and lacks some. Counted here are around 150,000 clones, roughly 72% occurring once; the ten biggest clones make up roughly 0.99%. Specimen: PBMCs. The receptors stem from a woman between 40 and 55 years old in good health and CMV-seronegative. Both conserved end residues are trimmed from each CDR3. The D gene is left open where the match is weak. Only some rows state a clone size, as once, few, many or a class for expanded clones.

>-|TRBV5-6|-|TRBJ2-5
ASSLNGVGLETQY
>TRBD1|TRBV7-9|once|TRBJ2-5
ASSTASRGTGDQETQY
>-|TRBV5-1|-|TRBJ2-1
ASSPEGGRASQF
>-|TRBV5-8|-|TRBJ2-3
ASRWGLSTDTQY
>TRBD1|TRBV19|-|TRBJ1-5
ASSRVGTENNQPQH
>-|TRBV28|-|TRBJ1-2
ASTLRGNYGYT
>-|TRBV28|-|TRBJ2-7
ASSPAGTPPEQY
>-|TRBV5-1|-|TRBJ2-1
ASSLGSSYNEQF
>-|TRBV28|-|TRBJ1-5
ASFPQGPGQPQH
>-|TRBV21-1|-|TRBJ2-7
ASSKGPQQGTSYEQY
>TRBD2|TRBV6-5|few|TRBJ2-1
ASSYRPAGEYNEQF
>-|TRBV29-1|-|TRBJ1-5
SVVGGSNQPQH
>TRBD1|TRBV2|-|TRBJ2-1
ASRDREVYNEQF
>TRBD2|TRBV9|-|TRBJ2-1
ASSVAGTSGPYNEQF
>TRBD2|TRBV7-8|few|TRBJ2-7
ASSWRLADLFEQY
>TRBD2|TRBV5-4|few|TRBJ2-5
ASSLAASGRAGGETQY
>-|TRBV30|few|TRBJ1-1
AWMPGSAYLNTEAF
>-|TRBV10-3|-|TRBJ2-5
AISEGLAIETQY
>TRBD1|TRBV10-3|-|TRBJ1-5
AISEGPGTGYYQPQH
>TRBD1|TRBV18|-|TRBJ1-5
ASSPGQGNQPQH
>-|TRBV2|once|TRBJ1-1
ATSDRPHEAF
>-|TRBV19|-|TRBJ1-1
ASSFGGDTEAF
>TRBD1|TRBV2|-|TRBJ1-5
ASTAGQGDQPQH
>TRBD2|TRBV11-2|-|TRBJ2-1
ASNSWGGSNNEQF
>-|TRBV2|-|TRBJ1-5
ASDRQGGNQPQH
>TRBD2|TRBV30|few|TRBJ2-3
ARRVGGGTDTQY
>-|TRBV19|once|TRBJ1-2
ASSIGRWYGYT
>-|TRBV11-1|-|TRBJ2-7
ASSSAQGGHEQY
>TRBD1|TRBV6-1|-|TRBJ2-7
ASSELWADRGRIYEQY
>-|TRBV9|-|TRBJ1-5
ASSHQDGIQH
>-|TRBV28|-|TRBJ1-5
ASNGRGVSIQPQH
>TRBD1|TRBV9|-|TRBJ1-4
ASSAGQGPATNEKLF
>-|TRBV29-1|-|TRBJ1-4
SVEKANEKLF
>-|TRBV7-2|-|TRBJ2-7
ASSLAGGDPSYEQY
>-|TRBV28|-|TRBJ1-1
ASSPSGVNTEAF
>TRBD1|TRBV5-1|-|TRBJ2-4
ASSYDGQGVAKNIQY
>-|TRBV15|-|TRBJ1-2
ATRGDNYGYT
>-|TRBV21-1|-|TRBJ2-2
ASSKYKEGLGELF
>TRBD2|TRBV7-2|-|TRBJ2-1
ASSSSGRGYEQF
>-|TRBV9|few|TRBJ2-1
ASSPQGGERGNEQF
>TRBD1|TRBV27|-|TRBJ2-2
ASTGQYTGELF
>TRBD2|TRBV10-3|-|TRBJ2-5
AISEPRWTSGRMEETQY
>-|TRBV28|-|TRBJ1-1
ASIGSEGVNTEAF
>-|TRBV18|-|TRBJ1-5
ASSPPLAGAQPQH
>-|TRBV11-2|-|TRBJ1-2
ASSSRGGLTNYGYT
>TRBD2|TRBV27|-|TRBJ2-3
ASRDGTSWIDTQY
>TRBD1|TRBV6-5|-|TRBJ1-2
ASSSPRDRVPYT
>-|TRBV2|few|TRBJ2-1
ASRSSVSGSNEQF
>-|TRBV2|-|TRBJ2-7
ASIEGGVMPY
>-|TRBV7-9|-|TRBJ2-7
ASSFSWSYEQY
>-|TRBV6-1|-|TRBJ2-7
ASNLRAFSYEQY